This T cell receptor (beta chain) was recorded in a study of cytomegalovirus exposure and HLA in healthy donors. In the study overall: Within an early data release were about 85 million unique TCRs drawn from HLA-typed donors. Regarding the study as a whole: Overall, about 160 TCR beta chains were annotated as cytomegalovirus-associated.

Healthy bone marrow donors made up the donors. With regard to this clone: Its target is not known.

Researchers ran the PCR with 60 Vbeta and 13 Jbeta primers. The assay was immunoSEQ multiplex PCR, and TCRdb's table has in-frame clones only and misses some. The data show around 130,000 clones, over 80% seen once. The germline V gene has CDR1 SQVTM and CDR2 ANQGSEA. The CDR3 spans 15 residues. V dropped 4 bases and J dropped 7; count of bases not matched to a gene: 8. V is TRBV29-1 and J is TRBJ2-2; 11 bases agree with TRBD2. The source material was PBMCs. The TCR sequence derives from a female donor in good health and CMV-seronegative. CDR3 nucleotide sequence: TGCAGCGTTGGTCTTAGCGGGAGGGCCGACGGGGAGCTGTTTTTT. Translating it yields CSVGLSGRADGELFF.